The 22 T cell receptor beta chains reported below all come from one sample, sequenced in a study of blood T cells in healthy people across ages. Together with a sample-barcoded 5' primer, a J-beta primer mix was included in a second PCR lasting roughly 6 to 12 cycles. TCRdb used MiXCR to reprocess the 5' RACE reads, holding one entry per CDR3 protein. The repertoire holds 920,000 or so distinct CDR3 sequences, 35% to 50% seen once, with 18% in the top ten. The sequenced sample consisted of blood. The origin of the receptors is a woman aged 55-70 years in good health.

The table lists this clonotype with a few counts. The J gene is TRBJ2-5, the V gene TRBV27; TRBD2 is a possible D gene (5 bases). This CDR3 contains 11 residues. V dropped 8 bases and J dropped 5 bases, with 9 bases sitting between them. The germline V gene has CDR1 MNHEY and CDR2 SMNVEV (reference sequence). The CDR3 protein is CASLSGETQYF. The CDR3 DNA reads as TGTGCCAGCCTCTCGGGGGAGACCCAGTACTTC.

The chain links TRBV9 to TRBJ2-4; D tentatively fits TRBD1 or TRBD2 (5 bases each). The DNA matches TRBJ2-7 better at its end, which makes the J call doubtful. CDR1 and CDR2 (germline): SGDLS, YYNGEE. The CDR3 covers 12 residues. CDR3 sequence reads: CASSGGAGEQYF. For the CDR3, the DNA is TGTGCCAGCAGCGGAGGGGCGGGCGAGCAGTACTTC.

In its sample, this clonotype was seen a few times. V and J are TRBV3-1 and TRBJ2-7; D may be TRBD1 (6 bases). The assigned J gene may be wrong: the sequence end matches TRBJ2-5 better. The CDR3 consists of 16 residues. CDR1 is LGHDT, CDR2 YNNKEL, per germline (reference sequence). The CDR3 region is CASSQGTEGIGGTQYF. CDR3 nucleotides: TGTGCCAGCAGCCAAGGGACAGAGGGGATCGGTGGGACCCAGTACTTC.

For this clonotype: One base away lies a much larger clone, so this may be a sequencing read error. This chain uses TRBV14 with TRBJ2-1; 8 bases match TRBD2. The J call is doubtful: the DNA matches TRBJ2-7 better. There are 16 residues in the CDR3. The germline gives CDR1 SGHDN, CDR2 FVKESK. The CDR3 sequence: CASSSIGLAGYNEQYF. DNA of the CDR3: TGTGCCAGCAGCTCCATAGGGCTAGCGGGCTACAATGAGCAGTACTTC.

The chain is built from TRBV5-1 and TRBJ2-7, with D perhaps matching TRBD1 (6 bases). Trimming shortened V by 2 bases and J by 5 bases, and 11 bases separated the two germline ends. In germline, CDR1 is SGHRS, CDR2 YFSETQ. This CDR3 is 13 amino acids long. The CDR3 nucleotides are TGCGCCAGCAGCTTAACAGGGAGCGACGAGCAGTACTTC. It encodes CASSLTGSDEQYF.

The chain recombines TRBV5-1 with TRBJ2-1; TRBD1 might be the D (5 bases). Germline V gene data show CDR1 as SGHRS and CDR2 as YFSETQ. The CDR3 has 14 amino acids. Trimming stripped 6 bases from V and 9 bases from J, with 19 bases between. CDR3 in DNA: TGCGCCAGCAACCCTGACAGTCTCACGACTGAGCAGTTCTTC. It is translated as CASNPDSLTTEQFF. Drawing the rest from reference TRBV5-1 and TRBJ2-1, the complete variable domain is KAGVTQTPRYLIKTRGQQVTLSCSPISGHRSVSWYQQTPGQGLQFLFEYFSETQRNKGNFPGRFSGRQFSNSRSEMNVSTLELGDSALYLCASNPDSLTTEQFFGPGTRLTVL.

This clonotype has more than one count but fewer than ten. V and J are TRBV4-2 and TRBJ2-1, with 10 bases identical to TRBD2. V lost 5 bases and J lost 4; bases outside the gene matches: 8. The CDR3 is 16 amino acids. Germline-derived CDR1 and CDR2 are LGHNA and YNFKEQ. CDR3 DNA: TGTGCCAGCAGCGAAATAGCGGGAGGCGGGTACAATGAGCAGTTCTTC. This sequence encodes CASSEIAGGGYNEQFF.

V is TRBV15 and J is TRBJ1-2, with D unresolved. The germline V and J ends were trimmed by 1 base and 2 bases, with 11 bases remaining between them. This CDR3 region has 15 residues. Germline V gives CDR1 LNHNV, CDR2 YYDKDF (reference sequence). The CDR3 coding sequence is TGTGCCACCAGCAGAGGGAACACGGAAAACTATGGCTACACCTTC. Protein: CATSRGNTENYGYTF.

The genes are TRBV6-5 and TRBJ2-7; D is ambiguous. The CDR3 extends over 14 amino acids. V lost 0 bases and J 0 bases, leaving 6 bases between the germline ends. Germline CDR1 MNHEY, CDR2 SVGAGI. For the CDR3, the DNA is TGTGCCAGCAGTTACTCCAGCTTCTCCTACGAGCAGTACTTC. Translation gives CASSYSSFSYEQYF.

The gene calls are TRBV7-9 and TRBJ1-2; D perhaps matches TRBD1 (5 bases). Deletions cut 1 base from V and 5 bases from J, with 17 bases between. CDR1 is SEHNR, CDR2 FQNEAQ, per germline (reference sequence). The CDR3 covers 16 residues. The CDR3 sequence: CASSLEMRGPFYGYTF. In nucleotides, the CDR3 is TGTGCCAGCAGCTTAGAGATGAGGGGCCCTTTTTATGGCTACACCTTC.

A note on this clonotype: At one end, the junction sequence differs from germline, possibly due to a read error. CDR3 nucleotides: TGTGCCGGCAGCCTAGCGGGAGCGAGGGAGACCCAGTACTTC. This gives the protein CAGSLAGARETQYF. The genes are TRBV6-5 and TRBJ2-7, with TRBD2 matching over 10 bases. The better agreement between TRBJ2-5 and the DNA end casts doubt on the J call. The CDR3 totals 14 residues. Germline-derived CDR1 and CDR2 are MNHEY and SVGAGI.

The genes are TRBV4-1 and TRBJ2-4; no reliable D call. The last part of the DNA fits TRBJ2-7 better; the J call may be wrong. The CDR3 sequence is 17 residues long. Looked up from germline, CDR1 is MGHRA and CDR2 is YSYEKL. CDR3 residues: CASSQGFLSPVWYEQYF. Here the CDR3 DNA reads TGCGCCAGCAGCCAGGGGTTCCTGTCCCCGGTCTGGTACGAGCAGTACTTC.

V is TRBV2 and J is TRBJ2-3, with D unclear. Trimming removed 1 base from V and 4 bases from J, with 3 bases in between. There are 12 residues in the CDR3. From germline, CDR1 is SNHLY and CDR2 FYNNEI. CDR3 sequence (DNA): TGTGCCAGCAGTGAAGGGCCAGATACGCAGTATTTT. Its protein product is CASSEGPDTQYF.

Of note for this clonotype: The junction and the germline gene differ at one end; a read error may be behind it. The chain joins TRBV7-7 to TRBJ2-1, with TRBD2 matching over 11 bases. The CDR3 length is 17 residues. In germline, CDR1 is SSHAT, CDR2 FNYEAQ (reference sequence). In DNA, the CDR3 is TGTGCCGGCAGCCGGACGGCCGGGACTAGCGGAACCAATGAGCAGTTCTTC. Residues: CAGSRTAGTSGTNEQFF.

This clonotype was recorded a few times. The rearrangement uses TRBV12-3 or TRBV12-4 and TRBJ2-1, with TRBD2 identical over 8 bases. The CDR3 loop spans 15 amino acids. Trimming took 6 bases from V and 9 from J; bases not matched to a gene: 13. CDR3 loop: CASRPPSGSFTEQFF. CDR3 DNA: TGTGCCAGCAGACCCCCGAGCGGGAGTTTTACTGAGCAGTTCTTC.

The V gene is TRBV7-2, the J gene TRBJ2-7; 9 bases are shared with TRBD1. Germline assignment: CDR1 SGHTA and CDR2 FQGNSA. V gave up 6 bases and J gave up 2 bases; unmatched junction bases: 11. CDR3 length equals 16 residues. The CDR3 sequence: CASSSRDRVETYEQYF. CDR3 nucleotide sequence: TGTGCCAGCAGTTCCAGGGACAGGGTTGAAACCTACGAGCAGTACTTC.

This clonotype has just a few counts. The chain couples TRBV2 to TRBJ2-1; D remains unclear. The CDR3 is made up of 11 amino acids. Germline V gene sequence: CDR1 SNHLY, CDR2 FYNNEI. The V gene lost 6 bases and the J gene lost 5 bases, with 5 bases spanning the gap. The CDR3 reads CASSNDNEQFF. CDR3 bases: TGTGCCAGCAGCAATGACAATGAGCAGTTCTTC.

This clonotype was seen more than once but under ten times. This rearrangement joins TRBV6-2 or TRBV6-3 to TRBJ2-7; TRBD2 agrees at 13 bases. The DNA end favors TRBJ2-5, so the J call may be wrong. The CDR3 length is 20 residues. From germline, CDR1 is MNHEY and CDR2 SVGEGT. CDR3: CASTTPWRTSGRATLETQYF. The CDR3 nucleotides are TGTGCCAGCACCACCCCGTGGAGAACTAGCGGGAGGGCCACTTTAGAGACCCAGTACTTC.

This clonotype was found a few times. This sequence joins TRBV27 and TRBJ1-2; D gene ambiguous. The V gene lost 5 bases and the J gene lost 8 bases, with 15 bases spanning the gap. The germline V gene encodes CDR1 MNHEY and CDR2 SMNVEV (reference sequence). CDR3 size: 13 residues. The CDR3 coding sequence is TGTGCCAGCAGTCATTCCTCAGTGGGCGGCTACACCTTC. This translates into CASSHSSVGGYTF.

Comments on this clonotype: This clone may be a read error of a much larger clone one base away. The rearrangement uses TRBV29-1 and TRBJ2-5; TRBD1 agrees at 7 bases. The CDR3 contains 13 residues. Germline V CDR1 and CDR2: SQVTM, ANQGSEA. The trim removed 7 bases at V and 0 bases at J, leaving 5 bases unmatched. The CDR3 sequence is CSGADRYQETQYF. The CDR3 DNA sequence: TGCAGCGGGGCGGACAGGTACCAAGAGACCCAGTACTTC. Complete variable domain (other parts from reference TRBV29-1 and TRBJ2-5): SAVISQKPSRDICQRGTSLTIQCQVDSQVTMMFWYRQQPGQSLTLIATANQGSEATYESGFVIDKFPISRPNLTFSTLTVSNMSPEDSSIYLCSGADRYQETQYFGPGTRLLVL.

This sequence joins TRBV15 and TRBJ2-5, with unresolved D. Germline CDR1 is LNHNV and CDR2 is YYDKDF (reference sequence). The CDR3 length is 14 residues. The V gene lost 1 base and the J gene lost 2 bases, with 8 bases spanning the gap. This CDR3 is CATSRGGEQETQYF. CDR3 nucleotide sequence: TGTGCCACCAGCAGAGGTGGGGAACAAGAGACCCAGTACTTC.

This rearrangement joins TRBV12-3 or TRBV12-4 to TRBJ2-4, with D hard to call. The J call may not be correct, given that the DNA end is closer to TRBJ2-5. The CDR3 sequence is 14 residues long. CDR3 sequence: CASSLAKSQETQYF. CDR3 coding DNA: TGTGCCAGCAGTTTAGCAAAATCGCAAGAGACCCAGTACTTC.